This T cell receptor beta chain was recovered during a study of human T cells and chemical hapten exposure. Regarding time point: pre-sensitization, week 0. As to treatment: therapeutic diphenylcyclopropenone sensitization with weekly scalp DPC. TCRdb independently ran MiXCR on the RACE reads; one entry per CDR3 protein. Of roughly 250,000 distinct CDR3 sequences listed, more than 6.5% are singletons. CDR1 and CDR2 from the germline V gene are SGHTA and FQGNSA. The CDR3 is made up of 14 amino acids. V was pared by 4 bases and J by 7 bases, with 8 bases of the junction left unmatched. This TCR derives from a woman aged 40 to 50 with alopecia areata. Some clones in this sample may be carry-over from other donors' samples. Here the sequenced sample was whole blood, taken in connection with sensitization to the hapten diphenylcyclopropenone (DPC). This chain uses TRBV7-2 with TRBJ2-3; 7 nucleotides match TRBD2. The CDR3 DNA reads as TGTGCCAGCAGCTACGCCGGGACTATTTATACGCAGTATTTT. As protein: CASSYAGTIYTQYF. The variable domain in full, completed from reference TRBV7-2 and TRBJ2-3, reads GAGVSQSPSNKVTEKGKDVELRCDPISGHTALYWYRQSLGQGLEFLIYFQGNSAPDKSGLPSDRFSAERTGGSVSTLTIQRTQQEDSAVYLCASSYAGTIYTQYFGPGTRLTVL.